This T cell receptor (beta chain) was profiled in a study of post-analysis software for immune sequencing data. Study in general: Relapsing-remitting, secondary progressive and progressive-relapsing multiple sclerosis courses were included. Study-wide points: Samples prepared in the same batch strongly co-clustered by F measure. A significant reduction in normalized Chao1 diversity was observed in multiple sclerosis patients versus controls. Elevated frequency relative to controls characterized 4 or 5 TRBV segments in patients, TRBV5-6, TRBV5-1 and TRBV20-1 among them.

The TCR beta cDNA libraries contained unique molecular identifiers. TCRdb fed the PCR reads into MiXCR, producing one record per CDR3 protein. The sample carries about half a million distinct CDR3 sequences, over 35% recorded once. V was pared by 4 bases and J by 7 bases, with 20 bases between. From germline, CDR1 is DFQATT and CDR2 SNEGSKA (reference sequence). The CDR3 is 15 residues long. This clonotype was picked up a small number of times. As yet, its antigen is unknown. The chain joins TRBV20-1 to TRBJ2-4; no clear D gene. Sequences were obtained from blood. This clonotype originated in a girl between 5 and 17 years old with multiple sclerosis. This CDR3 is CSATHPGLGSNIQYF. DNA for the CDR3: TGCAGTGCTACCCATCCGGGCCTGGGCAGCAACATTCAGTACTTC.